These T cell receptor beta chains were read from a single sample in a study of blood T cell repertoires in COVID-19. Profiling relied on immunoSEQ multiplex PCR, and the TCRdb table lists in-frame clones only, not all of them. The sample gives 150,000 to 200,000 clones, roughly 89% of which show up once; around 7% is in the top ten. Sequencing was performed on peripheral blood. The receptors here all came from a man between 40 and 49 years old with acute or convalescent COVID-19. Each CDR3 is given with its conserved first and last residue. The D gene is left open where the match is weak. Only some rows state a clone size, as once, few, many or a class for expanded clones.

j_gene: TRBJ1-2
d_gene: .
v_gene: TRBV6-1
abundance: once
CDR3nt: TGTGCCAGCAGTGCAGCCCTGGGGCGGATGAATGGCTACACCTTC
CDR3aa: CASSAALGRMNGYTF

j_gene: TRBJ1-5
d_gene: .
v_gene: TRBV6-1
abundance: .
CDR3nt: TGTGCCAGCAGTGAGGGGCGGGGAGGGAAGCCCCAGCATTTT
CDR3aa: CASSEGRGGKPQHF

j_gene: TRBJ1-6
d_gene: .
v_gene: TRBV2
abundance: few
CDR3nt: TGTGCCAGCAGAGTATTGGTGGAACAGCCTTATAATTCACCCCTCCACTTT
CDR3aa: CASRVLVEQPYNSPLHF

j_gene: TRBJ2-7
d_gene: TRBD1
v_gene: TRBV19
abundance: .
CDR3nt: TGTGCCAGTAGTCCGGATGGGACAGGGGCCTACGAGCAGTACTTC
CDR3aa: CASSPDGTGAYEQYF

j_gene: TRBJ1-2
d_gene: .
v_gene: TRBV5-4
abundance: .
CDR3nt: TGTGCCAGCAGTCTCCTCGCAGCGACCTATGGCTACACCTTC
CDR3aa: CASSLLAATYGYTF

j_gene: TRBJ2-3
d_gene: TRBD1
v_gene: TRBV24-1
abundance: .
CDR3nt: TGTGCCACCAGTGATTCATATACCGGGACAGATAGCACAGATACGCAGTATTTT
CDR3aa: CATSDSYTGTDSTDTQYF

j_gene: TRBJ2-7
d_gene: TRBD2
v_gene: TRBV5-1
abundance: .
CDR3nt: TGCGCCAGCAGCAGCGGGGGGGCCTACGAGCAGTACTTC
CDR3aa: CASSSGGAYEQYF

j_gene: TRBJ2-7
d_gene: .
v_gene: TRBV7-9
abundance: .
CDR3nt: TGTGCCAGCAGCTTAGTGGCCAGATCCTACGAGCAGTACTTC
CDR3aa: CASSLVARSYEQYF

j_gene: TRBJ2-7
d_gene: .
v_gene: TRBV18
abundance: .
CDR3nt: TGTGCCAGCTCTCAAGACAGGAGCTCCTACGAGCAGTACTTC
CDR3aa: CASSQDRSSYEQYF

j_gene: TRBJ2-5
d_gene: TRBD2
v_gene: TRBV5-1
abundance: .
CDR3nt: TGCGCCAGCAGCTTGGGGGGGACTACACAAGAGACCCAGTACTTC
CDR3aa: CASSLGGTTQETQYF

j_gene: TRBJ2-3
d_gene: .
v_gene: TRBV27
abundance: .
CDR3nt: TGTGCCAGCAGTTTAGTGAGGGTTAGGTCGTCCACAGATACGCAGTATTTT
CDR3aa: CASSLVRVRSSTDTQYF

j_gene: TRBJ2-3
d_gene: TRBD2
v_gene: TRBV28
abundance: .
CDR3nt: TGTGCCAGCAGTTTTAGCGGGGGGGGCACAGATACGCAGTATTTT
CDR3aa: CASSFSGGGTDTQYF

j_gene: TRBJ1-2
d_gene: .
v_gene: TRBV7-2
abundance: .
CDR3nt: TGTGCCAGCAGCCCTCCGCCGGGACTAACATTGTATGGCTACACCTTC
CDR3aa: CASSPPPGLTLYGYTF

j_gene: TRBJ2-1
d_gene: TRBD1
v_gene: TRBV4-2
abundance: .
CDR3nt: TGTGCCAGCAGCCAAGACCGACGCCTAGACAGGGCGAAAGTAGACGCCTACAATGAGCAGTTCTTC
CDR3aa: CASSQDRRLDRAKVDAYNEQFF

j_gene: TRBJ1-2
d_gene: TRBD1
v_gene: TRBV7-2
abundance: .
CDR3nt: TGTGCCAGCAGCTGGCGACAGGGGGCTAACTATGGCTACACCTTC
CDR3aa: CASSWRQGANYGYTF

j_gene: TRBJ2-1
d_gene: .
v_gene: TRBV3-1/TRBV3-2
abundance: .
CDR3nt: TGTGCCAGCAGCCAGCCAGGGAGGTCCTACAATGAGCAGTTCTTC
CDR3aa: CASSQPGRSYNEQFF

j_gene: TRBJ1-5
d_gene: TRBD1
v_gene: TRBV5-5
abundance: .
CDR3nt: TGTGCCAGCAGCCCAGGGACAGTGGAGCCCCAGCATTTT
CDR3aa: CASSPGTVEPQHF

j_gene: TRBJ1-1
d_gene: TRBD1
v_gene: TRBV27
abundance: .
CDR3nt: TGTGCCAACACGGACAGGGGGCGAGACACTGAAGCTTTCTTT
CDR3aa: CANTDRGRDTEAFF

j_gene: TRBJ1-5
d_gene: TRBD1
v_gene: TRBV18
abundance: .
CDR3nt: TGTGCCAGCTCAGCGACAGGGGGAGACCGCAATCAGCCCCAGCATTTT
CDR3aa: CASSATGGDRNQPQHF

j_gene: TRBJ2-2
d_gene: .
v_gene: TRBV30
abundance: .
CDR3nt: TGTGCCTGGCGCCGTGGGGGGGCAGTGAACACCGGGGAGCTGTTTTTT
CDR3aa: CAWRRGGAVNTGELFF

j_gene: TRBJ2-1
d_gene: TRBD2
v_gene: TRBV6-5
abundance: .
CDR3nt: TGTGCCAGCAGGCCGACTAGCGGGGGATGGCGCGGGCAGTTCTTC
CDR3aa: CASRPTSGGWRGQFF

j_gene: TRBJ2-6
d_gene: TRBD2
v_gene: TRBV4-1
abundance: .
CDR3nt: TGCGCCAGCAGCCAATATCAGGGAGGGCGCTCTGGGGCCAACGTCCTGACTTTC
CDR3aa: CASSQYQGGRSGANVLTF

j_gene: TRBJ2-3
d_gene: TRBD2
v_gene: TRBV28
abundance: .
CDR3nt: TGTGCCAGCAGTCACAGCGGGGGAGATTTCACAGATACGCAGTATTTT
CDR3aa: CASSHSGGDFTDTQYF

j_gene: TRBJ1-2
d_gene: .
v_gene: TRBV24-1
abundance: once
CDR3nt: TGTGCCACCAGTGACGCCGGGAGCAACTATGGCTACACCTTC
CDR3aa: CATSDAGSNYGYTF

j_gene: TRBJ2-7
d_gene: TRBD2
v_gene: TRBV11-2
abundance: .
CDR3nt: TGTGCCAGCAGCTCCACGTTTAGCGGGGGGGCTCTCGAGCAGTACTTC
CDR3aa: CASSSTFSGGALEQYF

j_gene: TRBJ2-1
d_gene: TRBD2
v_gene: TRBV3-1/TRBV3-2
abundance: once
CDR3nt: TGTGCCAGCAGCCCAAAGGGGTTAGGTAAGCGGGGTTACAATGAGCAGTTCTTC
CDR3aa: CASSPKGLGKRGYNEQFF

j_gene: TRBJ2-7
d_gene: .
v_gene: TRBV7-9
abundance: .
CDR3nt: TGTGCCAGCAGCCCGCGGGACCTCCGGGACGAGCAGTACTTC
CDR3aa: CASSPRDLRDEQYF

j_gene: TRBJ2-2
d_gene: TRBD1
v_gene: TRBV19
abundance: .
CDR3nt: TGTGCCAGTAGCAATACAGGGGGCGGCGGCGGGGAGCTGTTTTTT
CDR3aa: CASSNTGGGGGELFF

j_gene: TRBJ2-3
d_gene: TRBD2
v_gene: TRBV12-5
abundance: .
CDR3nt: TGTGCTAGTGGCCCGGGACTAAGCACAGATACGCAGTATTTT
CDR3aa: CASGPGLSTDTQYF